This T cell receptor beta chain was captured by sequencing in a study of patients and donors after allogeneic stem cell transplantation (TCRdb year 2020). The library was built by means of RT-PCR. Sequencing took place on a NextSeq 550. TCRdb reprocessing: public reads trimmed at Q25 with fastp, clones called with MiXCR, in-frame beta chains kept. Entries that share a CDR3 protein sequence are merged under the most common genes and DNA. This sample comprises 410,000 or so distinct CDR3 sequences, 16% of them detected only once. The ten largest clones represent 7.2% of the sample. Reading from cysteine to phenylalanine, the CDR3 counts 16 amino acids. Kept here is only the CDR3 DNA, which spans 48 bases and is read in frame from base 1. From the germline V gene, CDR1 is MGHRA and CDR2 is YSYEKL. V lost 0 bases and J lost 2 bases, and the count of bases not matched to a germline gene is 6. With regard to this clonotype: Its antigen target is currently unknown. No qualities accompany the bases; no much larger clone lies one base away.

The receptor comes from a human donor who was either an allogeneic HSCT recipient or a stem cell or donor lymphocyte infusion donor (not recorded which). It is not recorded whose cells these are; they may come from a transplant donor. Material: blood, either unsorted or a sorted T cell fraction (not recorded which). The chain joins TRBV4-1 to TRBJ2-7; the junction holds 8 bases that match TRBD1. The CDR3 corresponds to CASSQDGRTGTYEQYF. The DNA is as follows: TGCGCCAGCAGCCAAGATGGTAGGACAGGGACCTACGAGCAGTACTTC.